Sequencing of this TCR beta chain was carried out in a study of blood T cells in healthy people across ages. Broader study findings: Unsorted PBMC material precluded a definitive naive versus antigen-experienced comparison.

For every donor, a draw yielded around 10 milliliters of peripheral blood. CDR3 length: 15 amino acids. CDR1 is ENHRY and CDR2 is SYGVKD in the germline V gene. About this clonotype itself: Its target is not known.

Sample-barcoded 5' priming and a J-beta primer mix drove a second PCR of roughly 6 to 12 cycles. Each cDNA molecule was tagged by a template-switch adaptor with 12 random nucleotides. TCRdb ran MiXCR on the 5' RACE reads and lists one entry per CDR3 protein. This table holds 790,000 or so distinct CDR3 sequences, more than 50% found once. Sequencing used blood. This chain uses TRBV10-3 with TRBJ2-5; D is unclear. Gene TRBJ2-7 matches the end of the DNA better, so the J call may be wrong. The TCR sequence derives from a man aged 35-49 years in good health. The CDR3 DNA reads as TGTGCCATCAGTGAGTCGATGGGGAACACCTACGAGCAGTACTTC. Its translation is CAISESMGNTYEQYF.